Ten or more counts support the clone carrying this TCR beta chain. Unique molecular identifiers were incorporated during preparation of the TCRbeta library. One entry per CDR3 protein results from TCRdb running MiXCR on the PCR reads. The data contain some 240,000 distinct CDR3 sequences, more than 10% of them singletons. The sample is drawn from a study of T-cell reconstitution after alpha-beta-depleted transplantation in children. This clonotype was sampled from a human donor who donated a stem cell graft to a child with acute lymphoblastic leukemia. Sample: PBMCs from the stem cell graft donor, taken from the stem cell graft.

CDR3 amino acids: CASRFTGDSGNTIYF. The CDR3 DNA follows: TGTGCCAGCAGATTTACAGGGGACTCTGGAAACACCATATATTTT. The chain employs TRBV12-3 or TRBV12-4 and TRBJ1-3; TRBD1 agrees at 7 bases. V lost 6 bases and J lost 0; bases outside the gene matches: 5. This CDR3 has 15 residues.